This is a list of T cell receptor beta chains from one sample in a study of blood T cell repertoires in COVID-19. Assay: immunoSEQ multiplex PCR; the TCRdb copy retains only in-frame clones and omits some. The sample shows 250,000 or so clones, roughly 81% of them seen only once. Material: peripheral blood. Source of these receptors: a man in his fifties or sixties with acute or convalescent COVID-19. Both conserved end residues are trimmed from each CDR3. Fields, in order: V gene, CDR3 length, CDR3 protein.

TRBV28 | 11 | ASTTPLNTEAF
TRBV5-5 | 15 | ASSLVPSGQGAYEQY
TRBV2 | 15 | ASSLTSGSPGANVLT
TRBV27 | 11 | ASTDTNTGELF
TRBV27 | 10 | ASGDSSGEQF
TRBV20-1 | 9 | SASGNTEAF
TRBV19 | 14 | ASSIGTHREIYGYT
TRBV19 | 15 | ASSVAQTGIGSYEQY
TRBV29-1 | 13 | SVEDRLAAYNEQF
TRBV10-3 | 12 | AISPGQGLYEQY